These 26 T cell receptor beta chains share one sample of origin, sequenced in a study of blood T cell repertoires in COVID-19. Clones were read by immunoSEQ multiplex PCR, and TCRdb kept only the in-frame ones, dropping some. This sample has fewer than 350,000 clones, with around 84% found just once. Sequencing was performed on PBMCs or T cells enriched from blood (not recorded which). The receptors were sampled from a woman between 25 and 40 years old who had been exposed to COVID-19.

The chain joins TRBV5-1 to TRBJ2-1; 12 bases match TRBD2. V was pared by 0 bases and J by 5 bases, with 6 bases of the junction left unmatched. Germline lookup yields CDR1 SGHRS and CDR2 YFSETQ. This CDR3 has 17 amino acids. This CDR3 is CASSLVTGTSGHNEQFF. CDR3 DNA: TGCGCCAGCAGCTTGGTTACCGGGACTAGCGGGCACAATGAGCAGTTCTTC.

The J gene is TRBJ2-7, the V gene TRBV19; D unclear. CDR1 LNHDA and CDR2 SQIVND come from the germline V gene (reference sequence). The CDR3 runs 14 residues. Trimming took 5 bases from V and 1 from J, leaving 12 bases between them. In DNA, the CDR3 is TGTGCCAGTAGTCCCCAAACAAGATCCTACGAGCAGTACTTC. Residues: CASSPQTRSYEQYF.

This clone appeared once. The genes are TRBV5-6 and TRBJ2-1, with 11 bases aligning to TRBD2. The CDR3 contains 15 residues. Germline loops: CDR1 SGHDT, CDR2 YYEEEE. V lost 2 bases to trimming and J lost 7 bases; unmatched junction nucleotides: 5. The CDR3 here is CASSLTSGSGNEQFF. CDR3 nucleotide sequence: TGTGCCAGCAGCTTAACTAGCGGGAGTGGGAATGAGCAGTTCTTC.

The V call is TRBV7-3, the J call TRBJ2-1, with D tentatively TRBD2 (5 bases). V lost 5 bases and J lost 6, with 17 bases in between. Germline assignment: CDR1 SGHTA and CDR2 FQGTGA. This CDR3 has 15 amino acids. The CDR3 sequence: CASSPTGYESNEQFF. The CDR3 coding sequence is TGTGCCAGCAGCCCTACGGGGTATGAAAGCAATGAGCAGTTCTTC.

A few counts support this clone. CDR3 sequence reads: CASSLDWVGRIDGYTF. CDR3 bases: TGTGCCAGCAGCTTGGACTGGGTGGGGAGGATCGATGGCTACACCTTC. The chain carries TRBV5-5 and TRBJ1-2; D gene ambiguous. Trimming removed 0 bases at V and 6 bases at J, with 18 bases between. The CDR3 is 16 residues long. The germline CDR1 and CDR2 sequences are SGHKS and YYEKEE (reference sequence).

In this sample, this clone turned up once. The chain is built from TRBV3-1 (or the pseudogene TRBV3-2) and TRBJ2-7; 8 nucleotides line up with TRBD2. The CDR3 length is 14 residues. CDR1 and CDR2 (germline): LGHDT, YNNKEL (reference sequence). With 3 bases clipped from V and 3 bases from J, the junction kept 4 bases outside the gene matches. Here the CDR3 DNA reads TGTGCCAGCAGCCAGCGGGAGGCCTACTACGAGCAGTACTTC. Translated, it gives CASSQREAYYEQYF.

The DNA of the CDR3 is TGTGCCAGCAGCCCCACGGACAGGGAAGAGACCCAGTACTTC. Its protein product is CASSPTDREETQYF. The rearrangement uses TRBV7-8 and TRBJ2-5, with 8 bases that match TRBD1. The CDR3 has 14 residues. J gave up 3 bases and V 5 bases, and 5 bases lay outside the gene matches. Germline CDR1 is SGHVS and CDR2 is FQNEAQ.

Only a few counts were recorded for this clone. The chain links TRBV28 to TRBJ2-3; 12 bases fit TRBD1. Unmatched junction bases numbered 7, after V lost 5 bases and J lost 4 bases. The CDR3 contains 16 residues. The V gene's germline CDR1 is MDHEN and CDR2 SYDVKM. The DNA of the CDR3 is TGTGCCAGCAGTGCGCCGGGACAGGGGGCGGCAGATACGCAGTATTTT. It encodes CASSAPGQGAADTQYF.

CDR3 protein: CATSYRGGPSDTQYF. The CDR3 DNA sequence: TGTGCCACCTCCTATAGGGGAGGGCCCTCAGATACGCAGTATTTT. The rearrangement joins TRBV7-2 to TRBJ2-3, with 7 bases that match TRBD2. The V and J ends lost 10 bases and 4 bases, in that order; junction bases with no gene match: 14. The germline gives CDR1 SGHTA, CDR2 FQGNSA. The CDR3 consists of 15 residues.

The chain joins TRBV6-5 to TRBJ1-5; D is unclear. The CDR3 length is 14 residues. Germline CDR1 and CDR2: MNHEY and SVGAGI. Between the trimmed V and J ends, which lost 6 bases and 4 bases, there was a span of 13 bases. CDR3 residues: CASSLYTGNQPQHF. In DNA, the CDR3 is TGTGCCAGCAGCCTTTACACGGGAAATCAGCCCCAGCATTTT.

The V gene is TRBV7-6, the J gene TRBJ2-3; 10 bases map to TRBD2. The V gene end was trimmed by 1 base and the J gene end by 6 bases; junction bases not matched to a gene: 7. Germline V CDR1 and CDR2: SGHVS, FNYEAQ. This CDR3 has 16 amino acids. The CDR3 DNA reads as TGTGCCAGCAGCTTAGTTCTAGCGGGAGTTAGGGATACGCAGTATTTT. Amino acids: CASSLVLAGVRDTQYF.

The CDR3 sequence: CASRRENTEAFF. The DNA for the CDR3 is TGTGCCAGCAGGAGGGAGAACACTGAAGCTTTCTTT. J is TRBJ1-1 and V is TRBV6-5, with D uncertain. The CDR3 contains 12 residues. Trimming took 6 bases from V and 1 from J, leaving 6 bases between them. Germline loops: CDR1 MNHEY, CDR2 SVGAGI.

J is TRBJ2-1 and V is TRBV7-3; a weak D match, TRBD1 (5 bases). There are 12 residues in the CDR3. V was shortened by 5 bases and J by 9 bases, with 11 bases between the two germline ends. The germline V gene has CDR1 SGHTA and CDR2 FQGTGA. CDR3 nucleotides: TGTGCCAGCAGCATTTCTAGGGGTGAGCAGTTCTTC. It yields the protein CASSISRGEQFF.

This chain connects TRBV20-1 to TRBJ1-2; the match to TRBD1 covers 8 bases. The V segment lost 6 bases and the J segment 8 bases; nucleotides outside the gene matches: 5. The V gene's germline CDR1 is DFQATT and CDR2 SNEGSKA (reference sequence). The CDR3 sequence is 11 residues long. As DNA, the CDR3 is TGCAGTGCCACGACAGGGGAGGGCTACACCTTC. Protein product: CSATTGEGYTF.

The CDR3 protein is CASSYRGLSTDTQYF. DNA for the CDR3: TGTGCCAGCAGTTACAGGGGCCTTAGCACAGATACGCAGTATTTT. The chain couples TRBV6-5 to TRBJ2-3, with D tentatively TRBD1 (5 bases). The germline gives CDR1 MNHEY, CDR2 SVGAGI. With 2 bases removed from V and 0 bases from J, the gap between germline ends came to 9 bases. This CDR3 is built from 15 residues.

V gene TRBV4-1 combines with J gene TRBJ1-1, with 9 bases identical to TRBD1. There are 14 residues in the CDR3. Per germline, CDR1 MGHRA and CDR2 YSYEKL. The V and J ends lost 4 bases and 4 bases, in that order; junction bases with no gene match: 4. This chain's CDR3 is CASSLRQGGTEAFF. CDR3 nucleotides: TGCGCCAGCAGCCTGAGACAGGGGGGCACTGAAGCTTTCTTT.

This clone showed up just a few times. The chain has TRBV7-6 and TRBJ2-5; the match to TRBD2 covers 10 bases. The CDR3 runs to 15 residues. Trimming took 5 bases from V and 8 from J; bases not matched to a gene: 11. Looked up from germline, CDR1 is SGHVS and CDR2 is FNYEAQ. CDR3 bases: TGTGCCAGCAGCCCCCTAGCGGGAGACGTGGGAACCCAGTACTTC. It translates to CASSPLAGDVGTQYF.

The rearrangement joins TRBV7-2 to TRBJ1-3, with unresolved D. This CDR3 is 14 amino acids long. V lost 1 base to trimming and J lost 5 bases, with 9 bases between them. CDR1 and CDR2 (germline): SGHTA, FQGNSA. CDR3 DNA: TGTGCCAGCAGCTTAGATGGAGGTCGAAACACCATATATTTT. It specifies CASSLDGGRNTIYF.

The chain joins TRBV27 to TRBJ1-6; TRBD1 agrees at 8 bases. V shed 4 bases and J 5 bases; nucleotides not matched to a gene: 10. The germline gives CDR1 MNHEY, CDR2 SMNVEV (reference sequence). The CDR3 loop spans 17 amino acids. As DNA, the CDR3 is TGTGCCAGCAGTTACCCCCCGACAGGGGCGGATAATTCACCCCTCCACTTT. Protein product: CASSYPPTGADNSPLHF.

The chain links TRBV28 to TRBJ2-2; TRBD1 might be the D (6 bases). CDR1 and CDR2 (germline): MDHEN, SYDVKM. Trimming cost V 6 bases and J 4 bases, with 18 bases left between them. The CDR3 runs 16 residues. This CDR3 is CASRPRDIAITGELFF. In DNA form, the CDR3 reads TGTGCCAGCAGACCCCGGGACATCGCTATCACCGGGGAGCTGTTTTTT.

The chain combines TRBV28 with TRBJ1-2, with TRBD1 as a possible D gene (5 bases). The length of the CDR3 is 13 residues. The ends were cut back, 7 bases at V and 8 bases at J, with 17 bases in the middle. Germline-derived CDR1 and CDR2 are MDHEN and SYDVKM. The CDR3 loop reads CASTLGGFTGYTF. The CDR3 DNA sequence: TGTGCCAGCACCCTGGGGGGTTTTACGGGCTACACCTTC.

This chain connects TRBV28 to TRBJ1-1; D remains ambiguous. Trimming pared 5 bases from V and 4 bases from J, leaving 23 bases between. The CDR3 length is 17 residues. Per germline, CDR1 MDHEN and CDR2 SYDVKM. In DNA form, the CDR3 reads TGTGCCAGCAGTAAAATAGTTTATTCCATGATGAGCACTGAAGCTTTCTTT. This sequence encodes CASSKIVYSMMSTEAFF.

The chain carries TRBV30 and TRBJ1-3; no firm D call. The CDR3 loop spans 14 amino acids. The V end lost 3 bases, the J end lost 0 bases, and 9 bases lay between the germline ends. Germline assignment: CDR1 GTSNPN and CDR2 SVGIG (reference sequence). The CDR3 region is CAWRDRGSGNTIYF. The CDR3 nucleotides read TGTGCCTGGAGGGACCGGGGCTCTGGAAACACCATATATTTT.

The chain links TRBV6-5 to TRBJ2-1; 11 bases align to TRBD1. This CDR3 comprises 15 residues. The trim removed 4 bases at V and 8 bases at J, leaving 7 bases unmatched. Germline V gene lookup returns CDR1 MNHEY and CDR2 SVGAGI. CDR3 sequence: CASSFIPGQGDEQFF. CDR3 DNA: TGTGCCAGCAGTTTCATTCCGGGACAGGGGGATGAGCAGTTCTTC.

The gene calls are TRBV18 and TRBJ1-5, with D hard to call. Trimming took off 0 bases at V and 2 bases at J, with 8 bases between the two ends. Germline lookup yields CDR1 KGHSH and CDR2 LQKENI. This CDR3 is 15 amino acids long. The DNA for the CDR3 is TGTGCCAGCTCACCACCGTCCGGGGGCAATCAGCCCCAGCATTTT. Its translation: CASSPPSGGNQPQHF.

The V gene is TRBV7-8, the J gene TRBJ2-7; D remains ambiguous. Germline V CDR1 and CDR2: SGHVS, FQNEAQ. Trimming shortened V by 2 bases and J by 2 bases, and 4 bases separated the two germline ends. This CDR3 region has 12 residues. CDR3 loop: CASSLLAYEQYF. The CDR3 bases are TGTGCCAGCAGCTTACTAGCCTACGAGCAGTACTTC.